The 18 T cell receptor beta chains reported below all come from one sample, sequenced in a study of cytomegalovirus exposure and HLA in healthy donors. The PCR contained 60 Vbeta and 13 Jbeta primers. Some clones are missing from TCRdb's copy, which holds only in-frame ones; the method was immunoSEQ multiplex PCR. Of just under 150,000 clones in the sample, roughly 80% were seen once. Sequencing was performed on PBMCs. The receptors stem from a young woman in good health and CMV-seronegative.

This clone has just a few counts. At one boundary the junction diverges from the germline segment, which might be a read error. This chain connects TRBV4-3 to TRBJ2-1, with 11 nucleotides matching TRBD2. Germline CDR1 LGHNA, CDR2 YSLEER. This CDR3 is built from 13 residues. CDR3 sequence (DNA): TGCGCCAGCAGCGACTCTAGCGGGGGGAGTAGGATCTTC. Translation gives CASSDSSGGSRIF.

The J gene is TRBJ1-3, the V gene TRBV5-1, with 7 bases matching TRBD1. Trimming at V came to 4 bases and at J to 0 bases, leaving 7 bases not matched to a gene. Germline lookup yields CDR1 SGHRS and CDR2 YFSETQ. The CDR3 runs to 16 residues. This chain's CDR3 is CASSPDRQGSGNTIYF. The CDR3 DNA follows: TGCGCCAGCAGCCCCGACCGACAGGGCTCTGGAAACACCATATATTTT.

The rearrangement joins TRBV19 to TRBJ2-5; no definite D call. CDR1 LNHDA and CDR2 SQIVND come from the germline V gene (reference sequence). This CDR3 has 16 residues. V lost 5 bases to trimming and J lost 5 bases, with 21 bases between them. CDR3 loop: CASSPSPLRVYETQYF. The CDR3 nucleotides are TGTGCCAGTAGTCCCTCCCCCCTTCGGGTCTACGAGACCCAGTACTTC.

This chain links TRBV7-2 with TRBJ2-7; 12 bases match TRBD2. Germline trimming cut 7 bases from V and 4 bases from J; bases unmatched to any gene: 11. The CDR3 covers 16 residues. Germline V gives CDR1 SGHTA, CDR2 FQGNSA. The CDR3 is CASNPGLAGGWYEQYF. The CDR3 nucleotides are TGTGCCAGCAACCCTGGGCTAGCGGGAGGGTGGTACGAGCAGTACTTC.

V and J are TRBV7-2 and TRBJ2-3; 11 bases agree with TRBD2. Germline CDR1 SGHTA, CDR2 FQGNSA. The CDR3 sequence is 18 residues long. The trim removed 1 base at V and 2 bases at J, leaving 8 bases unmatched. The CDR3 is CASSLEALAGGLTDTQYF. In DNA form, the CDR3 reads TGTGCCAGCAGCTTAGAAGCGCTAGCGGGAGGCCTCACAGATACGCAGTATTTT.

The chain combines TRBV11-3 with TRBJ2-5, with D perhaps matching TRBD1 (5 bases). The DNA matches TRBJ2-7 better at its end, which makes the J call doubtful. CDR1 is SGHNT and CDR2 is YENEEA in the germline V gene. CDR3 size: 15 residues. CDR3 nucleotides: TGTGCCAGCAGCTTAGTAGGGCAGGGAAACCACGAGCAGTACTTC. As protein: CASSLVGQGNHEQYF.

The chain links TRBV6-5 to TRBJ1-1, with 7 bases fitting TRBD1. Trimming removed 6 bases from V and 1 base from J; junction bases left unmatched: 8. The CDR3 is 15 amino acids. Germline V CDR1 and CDR2: MNHEY, SVGAGI. The CDR3 protein is CASSPRGTANTEAFF. CDR3 sequence (DNA): TGTGCCAGCAGCCCACGCGGGACAGCGAACACTGAAGCTTTCTTT.

The chain joins TRBV7-9 to TRBJ1-1, with TRBD1 matching over 7 bases. Germline V gives CDR1 SEHNR, CDR2 FQNEAQ (reference sequence). Trimming at V came to 4 bases and at J to 7 bases, leaving 9 bases not matched to a gene. This CDR3 has 14 residues. The CDR3 DNA reads as TGTGCCAGCAGCTCAGTGACCACAGGGGATGAAGCTTTCTTT. Its protein product is CASSSVTTGDEAFF.

The chain couples TRBV7-8 to TRBJ1-5, with TRBD1 as a possible D gene (6 bases). V was shortened by 5 bases and J by 10 bases, with 18 bases between the two germline ends. The CDR3 spans 14 residues. Germline loops: CDR1 SGHVS, CDR2 FQNEAQ. The DNA for the CDR3 is TGTGCCAGCAGCCTAAGGGGGTTAGGCCTACCCCAGCATTTT. As protein: CASSLRGLGLPQHF.

The rearrangement uses TRBV19 and TRBJ2-2, with 9 bases matching TRBD2. Looked up from germline, CDR1 is LNHDA and CDR2 is SQIVND (reference sequence). This CDR3 contains 15 residues. The V gene end was trimmed by 5 bases and the J gene end by 4 bases; junction bases not matched to a gene: 5. The DNA of the CDR3 is TGTGCCAGTAGTTGGCGCGGGAGGGCCACCGGGGAGCTGTTTTTT. This translates into CASSWRGRATGELFF.

This chain links TRBV4-3 with TRBJ2-5, with 7 bases aligning to TRBD1. The germline V gene has CDR1 LGHNA and CDR2 YSLEER. The CDR3 has 13 residues. V shed 3 bases and J 2 bases; nucleotides not matched to a gene: 0. CDR3 DNA sequence: TGCGCCAGCAGCCAGACAGGGCAAGAGACCCAGTACTTC. Amino acid sequence: CASSQTGQETQYF.

The V gene is TRBV10-3, the J gene TRBJ1-1, with 10 bases lining up with TRBD1. This CDR3 has 20 amino acids. V lost 4 bases, J lost 1 base, and 18 bases stayed unmatched. Germline V gives CDR1 ENHRY, CDR2 SYGVKD. The CDR3 is CAISGDRDRGFKDPNTEAFF. Written as DNA, the CDR3 is TGTGCCATCAGTGGGGACCGGGACAGGGGATTTAAAGACCCGAACACTGAAGCTTTCTTT.

The rearrangement links TRBV18 to TRBJ2-7; D possibly corresponds to TRBD2 (5 bases). Germline V gene sequence: CDR1 KGHSH, CDR2 LQKENI. The CDR3 runs 12 residues. V lost 3 bases, J lost 7 bases, and 10 bases lay in between. The CDR3 sequence is CASSPRSGEQYF. The CDR3, as DNA: TGTGCCAGCTCACCGAGGTCGGGGGAGCAGTACTTC.

The chain joins TRBV2 to TRBJ1-1; D might be TRBD1 (6 bases). The germline V and J ends were trimmed by 6 bases and 5 bases, with 10 bases remaining between them. The CDR3 extends over 12 amino acids. Germline V CDR1 and CDR2: SNHLY, FYNNEI. This CDR3 is CASRNQGTEAFF. In DNA form, the CDR3 reads TGTGCCAGCAGGAATCAGGGGACTGAAGCTTTCTTT.

V and J are TRBV11-1 and TRBJ2-5, with TRBD2 identical over 7 bases. This CDR3 has 14 amino acids. V shed 2 bases, J shed 3 bases, and the junction held 3 bases outside the gene matches. Germline-derived CDR1 and CDR2 are SGHAT and FQDESV (reference sequence). Written as DNA, the CDR3 is TGTGCCAGCAGCTTAATGGCGGGAGAAGAGACCCAGTACTTC. Encoded protein: CASSLMAGEETQYF.

The chain is built from TRBV9 and TRBJ2-1, with a tentative D call TRBD2 (5 bases). The V end was cut by 3 bases, the J end by 1 base, with 17 bases between. This CDR3 contains 17 residues. Germline V gene data show CDR1 as SGDLS and CDR2 as YYNGEE. DNA for the CDR3: TGTGCCAGCAGCGCCCGCCTTAGGGAGACGTCCTACAATGAGCAGTTCTTC. Amino acids: CASSARLRETSYNEQFF.

The chain uses TRBV30 and TRBJ1-2, with 7 bases that match TRBD1. Germline CDR1 reads GTSNPN; CDR2 reads SVGIG (reference sequence). The junction had 9 bases not matched to a gene; V was cut back by 1 base and J by 7 bases. The CDR3 has 14 residues. CDR3 amino acids: CAWSANRGVAGYTF. The CDR3 nucleotides read TGTGCCTGGAGTGCGAACAGGGGAGTCGCTGGCTACACCTTC.

A single count supports this clone. The V and J genes are TRBV6-5 and TRBJ1-1; 7 nucleotides agree with TRBD1. CDR1 and CDR2 (germline): MNHEY, SVGAGI. With 6 bases clipped from V and 0 bases from J, the junction kept 7 bases outside the gene matches. This CDR3 region has 15 residues. The CDR3 DNA reads TGTGCCAGCAGCTACCTGGGACAGATGAACACTGAAGCTTTCTTT. It encodes CASSYLGQMNTEAFF.